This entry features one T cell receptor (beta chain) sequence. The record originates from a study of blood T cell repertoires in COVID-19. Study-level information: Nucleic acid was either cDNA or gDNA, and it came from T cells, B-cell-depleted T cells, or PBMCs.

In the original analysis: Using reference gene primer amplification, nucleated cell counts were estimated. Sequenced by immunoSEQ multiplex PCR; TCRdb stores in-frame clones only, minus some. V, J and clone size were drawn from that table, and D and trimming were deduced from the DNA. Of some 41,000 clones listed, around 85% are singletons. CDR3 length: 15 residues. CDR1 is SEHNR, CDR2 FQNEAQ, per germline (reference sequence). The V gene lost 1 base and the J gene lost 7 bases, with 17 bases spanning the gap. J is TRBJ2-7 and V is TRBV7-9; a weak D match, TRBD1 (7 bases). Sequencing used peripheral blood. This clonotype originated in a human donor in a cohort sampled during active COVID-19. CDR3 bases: TGTGCCAGCAGCTTAGTGCTGGAGGGGGCGGGGGAGCAGTACTTC. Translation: CASSLVLEGAGEQYF.